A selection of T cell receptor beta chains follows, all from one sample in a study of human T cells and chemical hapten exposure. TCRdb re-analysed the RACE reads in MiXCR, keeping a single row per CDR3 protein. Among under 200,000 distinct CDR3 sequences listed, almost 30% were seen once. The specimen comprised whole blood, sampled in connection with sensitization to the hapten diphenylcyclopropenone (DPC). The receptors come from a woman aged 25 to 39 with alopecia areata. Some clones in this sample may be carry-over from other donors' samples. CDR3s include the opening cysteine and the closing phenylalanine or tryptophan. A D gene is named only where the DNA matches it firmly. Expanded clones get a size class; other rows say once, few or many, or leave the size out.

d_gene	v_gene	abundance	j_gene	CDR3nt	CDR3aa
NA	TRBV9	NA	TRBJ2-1	TGTGCCAGCAGCGCGCTAGTTAACAATGAGCAGTTCTTC	CASSALVNNEQFF
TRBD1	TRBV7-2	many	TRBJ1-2	TGTGCCAGCAGCCCAGGCCCAGGTCAGGGGGCGCTTGGCTACACCTTC	CASSPGPGQGALGYTF
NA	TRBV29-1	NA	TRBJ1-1	TGCAGCGTTGGTCCCAGACTGAACACTGAAGCTTTCTTT	CSVGPRLNTEAFF
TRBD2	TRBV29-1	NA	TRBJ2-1	TGCAGCGTGGGCCGGAGACTAGCGGGAGGTAATGAGCAGTTCTTC	CSVGRRLAGGNEQFF
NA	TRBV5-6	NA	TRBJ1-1	TGTGCCAGCACCCTTTTTGGGGGCAGCGCTTTCTTT	CASTLFGGSAFF
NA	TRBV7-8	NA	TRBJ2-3	TGTGCCAGCAGCAGGGACCCGCGGGCAGATACGCAGTATTTT	CASSRDPRADTQYF
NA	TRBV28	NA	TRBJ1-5	TGTGCCAGCACCATTCTTAGCAATCAGCCCCAGCATTTT	CASTILSNQPQHF
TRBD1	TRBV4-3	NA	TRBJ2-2	TGCGCCAGCAGCCAAGATACCTCCCCACAGGGGGACCGGGAGCTGTTTTTT	CASSQDTSPQGDRELFF
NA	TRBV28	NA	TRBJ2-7	TGTGCCAGCAACGATGGGGTCGGTACCTACGAGCAGTACTTC	CASNDGVGTYEQYF
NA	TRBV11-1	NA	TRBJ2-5	TGTGCCAGCAGCTCCGGGGTCCAAGAGACCCAGTACTTC	CASSSGVQETQYF
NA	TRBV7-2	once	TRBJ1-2	TGTGCCAGCAGCTTGCGACGGCTTAACTATGGCTACACCTTC	CASSLRRLNYGYTF
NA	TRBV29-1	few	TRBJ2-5	TGCAGCCTGGCACCCTCAATCGGGACCCAGTACTTC	CSLAPSIGTQYF
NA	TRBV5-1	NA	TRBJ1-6	TGCGCCAGCAGCTTGGGGCAGGACTCTTCACCCCTCCACTTT	CASSLGQDSSPLHF
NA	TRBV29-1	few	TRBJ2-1	TGCAGCGTTGAAGATACGAATAGAGGGATCTTC	CSVEDTNRGIF
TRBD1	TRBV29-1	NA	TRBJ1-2	TGCAGCGTTGAAACCCCCGGGACAGGGACCTCTTTCTATGGCTACACCTTC	CSVETPGTGTSFYGYTF
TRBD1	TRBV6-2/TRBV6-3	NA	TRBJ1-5	TGTGCCAGCAGATCGGGACAGGGGTTGAGCAATCAGCCCCAGCATTTT	CASRSGQGLSNQPQHF
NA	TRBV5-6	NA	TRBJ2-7	TGTGCCAGCAGCTTGGTCAGGGGACTCGAGGAGCAGTACTTC	CASSLVRGLEEQYF
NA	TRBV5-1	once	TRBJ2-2	TGCGCCAGCAGCTTGGGTACAGGAGAATCCGGGGAGCTGTTTTTT	CASSLGTGESGELFF
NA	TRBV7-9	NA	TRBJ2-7	TGTGCCAGCAGCTTAGTGCAGGGGGGGTCCTACGAGCAGTACTTC	CASSLVQGGSYEQYF
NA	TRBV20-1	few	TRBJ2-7	TGCAGTGCCGAAGGACAGAGACTTAGCGTCGAGCAGTACTTC	CSAEGQRLSVEQYF
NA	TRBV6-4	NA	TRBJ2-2	TGTGCCAGCAGTGAGGGACTTAACACCGGGGAGCTGTTTTTT	CASSEGLNTGELFF
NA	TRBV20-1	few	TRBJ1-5	TGCAGTGCTAGAGCCCACTGGGGGGCGGATCAGCCCCAGCATTTT	CSARAHWGADQPQHF
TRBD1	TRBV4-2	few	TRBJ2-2	TGTGCCAGCAGCCTACAACAGGGGGCGAGGAACACCGGGGAGCTGTTTTTT	CASSLQQGARNTGELFF
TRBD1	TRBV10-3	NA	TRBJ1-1	TGTGCCATCAGCCAGACGCAGGGGGGGGCTTTCTTT	CAISQTQGGAFF
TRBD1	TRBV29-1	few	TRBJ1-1	TGCAGCGTTATCAAACAGGGGGGGTCCACTGAAGCTTTCTTT	CSVIKQGGSTEAFF
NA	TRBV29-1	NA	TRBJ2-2	TGCAGCGTTGGGCAGGGTACCGGGGAGCTGTTTTTT	CSVGQGTGELFF
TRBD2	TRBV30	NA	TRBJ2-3	TGTGCCTGGAGTCGGCTAGCGGGGTGGAGGACAGATACGCAGTATTTT	CAWSRLAGWRTDTQYF
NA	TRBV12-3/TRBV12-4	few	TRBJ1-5	TGTGCCAGCAGTCCTCGATCCTATCAGCCCCAGCATTTT	CASSPRSYQPQHF
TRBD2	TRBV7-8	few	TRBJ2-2	TGTGCCAGCAGGGGGGTGGGGGAAGCGGGAGACACCGGGGAGCTGTTTTTT	CASRGVGEAGDTGELFF
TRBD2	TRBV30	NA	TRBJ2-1	TGTGCCTGGGGACGGGGACTAGCGTCCTTC	CAWGRGLASF
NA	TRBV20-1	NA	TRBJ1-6	TGCAGTGCTAGTCGAAGGGAAGGGAATTCACCCCTCCACTTT	CSASRREGNSPLHF
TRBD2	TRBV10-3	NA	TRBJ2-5	TGTGCCATCAGTGAATCTAGCGGGGTGACCCAGTACTTC	CAISESSGVTQYF
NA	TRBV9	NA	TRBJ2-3	TGTGCCAGCAGCGTAGTGGGTTGGTTCACAGATACGCAGTATTTT	CASSVVGWFTDTQYF
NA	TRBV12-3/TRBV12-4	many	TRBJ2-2	TGTGCCAGCACCGGGGACACCGGGGAGCTGTTTTTT	CASTGDTGELFF
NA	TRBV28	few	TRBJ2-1	TGTGCCAGCAGTTTAAGCCTACTGAATGAGCAGTTCTTC	CASSLSLLNEQFF
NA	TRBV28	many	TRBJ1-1	TGTGCCAGCAGTTTTGCGGGATGGTGGGGTGTCTTT	CASSFAGWWGVF
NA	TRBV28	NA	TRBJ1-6	TGTGCCAGCAGTTCGCCACAGGGTTGGTCACCCCTCCACTTT	CASSSPQGWSPLHF
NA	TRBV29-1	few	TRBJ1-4	TGCAGCGTTGAAATACGAACGGGGAGCGAAAAACTGTTTTTT	CSVEIRTGSEKLFF
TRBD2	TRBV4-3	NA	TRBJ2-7	TGCGCCAGCAGCCAAGAACTAGCGACTTACTACGAGCAGTACTTC	CASSQELATYYEQYF
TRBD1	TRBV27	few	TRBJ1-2	TGTGCCAGCAGCACAGGGGGCGCGTGGGGCTACACCTTC	CASSTGGAWGYTF
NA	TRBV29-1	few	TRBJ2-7	TGCAGCGTTGAGGGTCAGGGTGCCTACGAGCAGTACTTC	CSVEGQGAYEQYF
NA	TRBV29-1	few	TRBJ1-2	TGCAGCGTTGAAGATCTGGCAGCCAGCCGTCGCAACTATGGCTACACCTTC	CSVEDLAASRRNYGYTF
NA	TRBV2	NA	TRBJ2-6	TGTGCCAGCAGTGACGTCCCCCGGGCTGGGGCCAACGTCCTGACTTTC	CASSDVPRAGANVLTF
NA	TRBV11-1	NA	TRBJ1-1	TGTGCCAGCAACGGACAGCTGAACACTGAAGCTTTCTTT	CASNGQLNTEAFF
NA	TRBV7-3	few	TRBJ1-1	TGTGCCAGCAGCTTAGTCGGCGGTGGTGGCACTGAAGCTTTCTTT	CASSLVGGGGTEAFF
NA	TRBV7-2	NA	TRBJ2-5	TGTGCCAGCAGCCCCGACACGGGGTCTGGGACCCAGTACTTC	CASSPDTGSGTQYF
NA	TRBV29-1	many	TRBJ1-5	TGCAGCGTTGCCGAGAATAGCAATCAGCCCCAGCATTTT	CSVAENSNQPQHF
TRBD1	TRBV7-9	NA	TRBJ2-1	TGTGCCAGCAGCCCGAGGGGGCTCCCGGGGTACAATGAGCAGTTCTTC	CASSPRGLPGYNEQFF
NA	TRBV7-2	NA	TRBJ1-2	TGTGCCAGCAGCCCAGGGGTAAACTATGGCTACACCTTC	CASSPGVNYGYTF